This entry lists 13 T cell receptor beta chains sequenced from one sample in a study of blood T cells in healthy people across ages. Then a second PCR, running roughly 7 to 11 cycles, was carried out with a sample-barcoded 5' primer and a J-beta primer mix. Via MiXCR, TCRdb re-called the 5' RACE reads, giving one row per CDR3 protein. Found here are roughly 1.6 million distinct CDR3 sequences, roughly a third of them singletons; the top ten hold about 11%. The sequencing sample was made of blood. The receptors stem from a woman in her 30s in good health.

The V call is TRBV20-1, the J call TRBJ1-2; TRBD1 is a possible D gene (6 bases). Germline V CDR1 and CDR2: DFQATT, SNEGSKA (reference sequence). There are 16 residues in the CDR3. V was clipped by 0 bases and J by 6 bases, with 20 bases between them. Here the CDR3 DNA reads TGCAGTGCTAGAGATCGGCGGGGGGCGCAGAGAGATGGCTACACCTTC. Its protein product is CSARDRRGAQRDGYTF.

This clonotype was observed a handful of times. The chain's CDR3 is CASSLTSGGTNYNEQFF. CDR3 in DNA: TGTGCCAGCAGCTTAACTAGCGGGGGTACAAATTACAATGAGCAGTTCTTC. The chain carries TRBV12-3 or TRBV12-4 and TRBJ2-1, with 11 bases lining up with TRBD2. CDR3 length: 17 amino acids. Losses at the gene ends were 6 bases for V and 4 bases for J; bases not matched to a gene: 11.

This clonotype was observed a few times. This chain joins TRBV20-1 and TRBJ2-3; a possible D gene is TRBD2 (5 bases). This CDR3 is built from 15 residues. V lost 3 bases, J lost 6 bases, and 19 bases lay in between. In germline, CDR1 is DFQATT, CDR2 SNEGSKA (reference sequence). This CDR3 is CSARDWLVVTDTQYF. The CDR3 DNA reads as TGCAGTGCTAGGGACTGGCTTGTTGTCACTGATACGCAGTATTTT.

This clonotype came up a few times. This chain joins TRBV11-2 and TRBJ2-1; D possibly corresponds to TRBD2 (5 bases). Trimming stripped 5 bases from V and 7 bases from J, with 21 bases between. This CDR3 contains 16 residues. Per germline, CDR1 SGHAT and CDR2 FQNNGV. The CDR3 region is CASSQTASIVWNEQFF. The CDR3 nucleotides read TGTGCCAGCAGCCAGACGGCTAGCATCGTCTGGAATGAGCAGTTCTTC.

This clonotype turned up a few times. The chain has TRBV10-3 and TRBJ2-7; 11 bases are a match to TRBD2. The CDR3 loop spans 15 amino acids. CDR1 ENHRY and CDR2 SYGVKD come from the germline V gene. The V gene end was trimmed by 6 bases and the J gene end by 2 bases; junction bases not matched to a gene: 6. As DNA, the CDR3 is TGTGCCATCAGGGAAGGGACTAGCGGTCCCTACGAGCAGTACTTC. It codes for CAIREGTSGPYEQYF.

Ten or more counts support this clonotype. The rearrangement uses TRBV29-1 and TRBJ2-7; D is unclear. From germline, CDR1 is SQVTM and CDR2 ANQGSEA. V dropped 4 bases and J dropped 1 base, with 8 bases sitting between them. This CDR3 has 12 residues. Written as DNA, the CDR3 is TGCAGCGTTGCTGGCCCTTCCTACGAGCAGTACTTC. Amino acids: CSVAGPSYEQYF.

This clonotype was observed at least ten times. The rearrangement links TRBV7-9 to TRBJ2-6, with a tentative D call TRBD1 (5 bases). V was clipped by 6 bases and J by 2 bases, with 17 bases between them. Germline V CDR1 and CDR2: SEHNR, FQNEAQ (reference sequence). The CDR3 length is 17 residues. In nucleotides, the CDR3 is TGTGCCAGCAGACCTTGGACATTACGCACTGGGGCCAACGTCCTGACTTTC. Translated, it gives CASRPWTLRTGANVLTF.

V usage is TRBV14 and J usage is TRBJ2-3, with D maybe TRBD1 (6 bases). The CDR3 spans 22 residues. The V gene lost 3 bases and the J gene lost 1 base, with 32 bases spanning the gap. The germline V gene encodes CDR1 SGHDN and CDR2 FVKESK. CDR3: CASSQWGPRKQTWGRGTDTQYF. The CDR3 DNA follows: TGTGCCAGCAGCCAGTGGGGGCCGAGAAAGCAAACCTGGGGGCGAGGCACAGATACGCAGTATTTT.

This clonotype was observed a handful of times. The chain has TRBV29-1 and TRBJ1-5; 7 bases are a match to TRBD1. V trimming: 4 bases; J trimming: 6 bases; junction bases outside the gene matches: 6. The germline gives CDR1 SQVTM, CDR2 ANQGSEA. CDR3 length: 13 residues. The CDR3 protein is CSVAGGGTQPQHF. Written as DNA, the CDR3 is TGCAGCGTTGCGGGAGGGGGCACTCAGCCCCAGCATTTT.

This rearrangement joins TRBV29-1 to TRBJ1-2; D is ambiguous. The germline V gene has CDR1 SQVTM and CDR2 ANQGSEA. This CDR3 region has 11 residues. The V and J ends lost 2 bases and 2 bases respectively, with 3 bases between them. DNA for the CDR3: TGCAGCGTTGAACAGAACTATGGCTACACCTTC. Protein sequence: CSVEQNYGYTF.

On this clonotype: Possible read error: a much larger clone is one base away. The V call is TRBV29-1, the J call TRBJ1-5; 7 bases agree with TRBD1. With V trimmed by 7 bases and J by 7 bases, 16 bases remained unmatched. The germline V gene encodes CDR1 SQVTM and CDR2 ANQGSEA. The CDR3 length is 15 residues. The CDR3 loop reads CSAARWEGAGQPQHF. The DNA for the CDR3 is TGCAGCGCAGCCCGTTGGGAGGGGGCAGGACAGCCCCAGCATTTT.

The table lists this clonotype with a few counts. J is TRBJ2-1 and V is TRBV7-9, with D possibly TRBD2 on 5 matching bases. Germline lookup yields CDR1 SEHNR and CDR2 FQNEAQ (reference sequence). Deletions cut 4 bases from V and 7 bases from J, with 17 bases between. The CDR3 is made up of 15 amino acids. The CDR3 nucleotides are TGTGCCAGCAGCTCGAAGGGTGGGAGTCGGAATGAGCAGTTCTTC. Amino acid sequence: CASSSKGGSRNEQFF.

This clonotype showed up just a few times. The chain is built from TRBV6-6 and TRBJ2-7; D remains unclear. V was shortened by 7 bases and J by 0 bases, with 16 bases between the two germline ends. In germline, CDR1 is MNHNY, CDR2 SVGAGI (reference sequence). The CDR3 spans 15 residues. The CDR3 protein is CASTSTRGPSYEQYF. For the CDR3, the DNA is TGTGCCAGCACCTCAACCCGCGGACCCTCCTACGAGCAGTACTTC.